A single T cell receptor (beta chain) is shown here with its context. This specimen belongs to a study of monozygotic twins with inflammatory bowel disease. This CDR3 spans 14 amino acids. Germline assignment: CDR1 LNHNV and CDR2 YYDKDF (reference sequence). Via template switching, UMIs carrying a 6-nucleotide sample barcode were introduced. Following a re-call of the 5' RACE reads, TCRdb has one entry per CDR3 protein and lacks DNA. The table lists about 450,000 distinct CDR3 sequences. Material: blood. This receptor was taken from a human donor with ulcerative colitis or Crohn's disease, or a healthy co-twin of an affected twin (not recorded which). The genes are TRBV15 and TRBJ1-1. This CDR3 reads CATSRDSGRTEAFF.